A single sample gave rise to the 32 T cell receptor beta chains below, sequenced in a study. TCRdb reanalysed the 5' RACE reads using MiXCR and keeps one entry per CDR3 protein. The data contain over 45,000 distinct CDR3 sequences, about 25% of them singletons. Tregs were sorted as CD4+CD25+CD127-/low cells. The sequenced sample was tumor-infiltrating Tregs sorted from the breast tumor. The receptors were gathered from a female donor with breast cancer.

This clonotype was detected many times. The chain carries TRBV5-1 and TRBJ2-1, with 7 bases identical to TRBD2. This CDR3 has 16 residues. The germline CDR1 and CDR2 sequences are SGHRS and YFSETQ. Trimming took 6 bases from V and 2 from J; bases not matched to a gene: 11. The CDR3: CASTAGEMGPYNEQFF. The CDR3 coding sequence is TGCGCCAGCACGGCGGGAGAAATGGGCCCCTACAATGAGCAGTTCTTC.

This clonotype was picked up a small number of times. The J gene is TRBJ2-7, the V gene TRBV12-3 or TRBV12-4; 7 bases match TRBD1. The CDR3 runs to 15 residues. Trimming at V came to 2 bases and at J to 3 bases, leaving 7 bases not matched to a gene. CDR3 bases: TGTGCCAGCAGTTTAATGGGGACAGACCGCTACGAGCAGTACTTC. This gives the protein CASSLMGTDRYEQYF.

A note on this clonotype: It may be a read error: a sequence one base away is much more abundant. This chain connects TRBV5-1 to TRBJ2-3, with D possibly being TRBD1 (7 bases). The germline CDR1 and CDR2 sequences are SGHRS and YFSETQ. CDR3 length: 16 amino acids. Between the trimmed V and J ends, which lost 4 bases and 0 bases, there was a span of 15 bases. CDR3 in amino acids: CASSAQGRTSTDTQYF. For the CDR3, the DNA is TGCGCCAGCAGCGCACAGGGGAGGACTAGCACAGATACGCAGTATTTT.

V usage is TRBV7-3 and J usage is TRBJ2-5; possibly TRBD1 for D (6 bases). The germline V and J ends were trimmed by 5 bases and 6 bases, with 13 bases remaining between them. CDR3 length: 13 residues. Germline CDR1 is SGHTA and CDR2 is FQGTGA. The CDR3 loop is CASSPNRDQTQYF. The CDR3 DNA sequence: TGTGCCAGCAGCCCCAACAGGGATCAGACCCAGTACTTC.

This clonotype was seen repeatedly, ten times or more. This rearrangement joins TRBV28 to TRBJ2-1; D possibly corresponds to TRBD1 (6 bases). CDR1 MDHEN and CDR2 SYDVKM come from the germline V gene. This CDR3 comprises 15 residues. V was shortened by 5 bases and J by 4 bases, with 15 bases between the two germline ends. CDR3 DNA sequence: TGTGCCAGCAGTCCAGGACAGATACCGTACAATGAGCAGTTCTTC. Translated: CASSPGQIPYNEQFF. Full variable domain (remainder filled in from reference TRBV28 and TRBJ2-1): DVKVTQSSRYLVKRTGEKVFLECVQDMDHENMFWYRQDPGLGLRLIYFSYDVKMKEKGDIPEGYSVSREKKERFSLILESASTNQTSMYLCASSPGQIPYNEQFFGPGTRLTVL.

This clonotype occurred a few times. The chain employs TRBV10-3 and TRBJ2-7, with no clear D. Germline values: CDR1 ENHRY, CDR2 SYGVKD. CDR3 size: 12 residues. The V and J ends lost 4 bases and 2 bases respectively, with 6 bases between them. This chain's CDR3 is CAISVEAYEQYF. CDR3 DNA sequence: TGTGCCATCAGTGTCGAGGCCTACGAGCAGTACTTC.

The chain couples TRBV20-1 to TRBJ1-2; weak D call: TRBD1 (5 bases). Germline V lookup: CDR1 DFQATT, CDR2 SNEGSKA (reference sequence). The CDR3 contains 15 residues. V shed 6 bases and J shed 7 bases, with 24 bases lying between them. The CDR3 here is CSASSSARGEGGYTF. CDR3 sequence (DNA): TGCAGTGCCAGCTCCTCGGCGAGGGGCGAGGGTGGCTACACCTTC.

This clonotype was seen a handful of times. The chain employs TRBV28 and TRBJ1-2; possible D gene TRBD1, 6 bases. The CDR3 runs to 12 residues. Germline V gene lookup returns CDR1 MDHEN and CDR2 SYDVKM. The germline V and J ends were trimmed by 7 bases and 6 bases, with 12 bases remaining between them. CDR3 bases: TGTGCCAGCAACAGGGTAGAGAATGGCTACACCTTC. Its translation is CASNRVENGYTF.

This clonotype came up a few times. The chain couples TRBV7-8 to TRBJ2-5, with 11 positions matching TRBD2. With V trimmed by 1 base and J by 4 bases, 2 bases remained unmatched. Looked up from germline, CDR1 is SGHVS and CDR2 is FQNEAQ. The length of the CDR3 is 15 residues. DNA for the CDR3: TGTGCCAGCAGCTTAGGACTAGCGGGGCGAGAGACCCAGTACTTC. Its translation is CASSLGLAGRETQYF.

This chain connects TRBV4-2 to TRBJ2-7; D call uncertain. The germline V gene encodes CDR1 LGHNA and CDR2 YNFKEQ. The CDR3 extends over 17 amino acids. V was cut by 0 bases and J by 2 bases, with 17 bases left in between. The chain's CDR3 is CASSQDLSRQETYEQYF. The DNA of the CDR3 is TGTGCCAGCAGCCAAGATCTCTCTAGGCAGGAGACCTACGAGCAGTACTTC.

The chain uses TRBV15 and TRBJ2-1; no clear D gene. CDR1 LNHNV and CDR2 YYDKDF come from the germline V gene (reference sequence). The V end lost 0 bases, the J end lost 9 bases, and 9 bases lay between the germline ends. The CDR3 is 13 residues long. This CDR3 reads CATSRDYSAEQFF. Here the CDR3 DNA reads TGTGCCACCAGCAGAGATTATTCGGCTGAGCAGTTCTTC.

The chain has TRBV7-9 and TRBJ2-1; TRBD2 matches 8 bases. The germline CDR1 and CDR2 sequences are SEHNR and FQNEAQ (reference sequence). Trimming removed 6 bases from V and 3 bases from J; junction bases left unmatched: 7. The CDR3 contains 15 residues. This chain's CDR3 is CASRPSGGVYNEQFF. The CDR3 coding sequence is TGTGCCAGCAGGCCAAGCGGGGGTGTCTACAATGAGCAGTTCTTC.

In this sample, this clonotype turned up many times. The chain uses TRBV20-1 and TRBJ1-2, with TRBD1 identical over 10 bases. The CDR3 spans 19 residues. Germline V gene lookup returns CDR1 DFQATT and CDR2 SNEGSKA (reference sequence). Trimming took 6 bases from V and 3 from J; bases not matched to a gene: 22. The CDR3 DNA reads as TGCAGTGCCAAAGAAGGTCGGACAGGGGGAATTCTATGGGACTATGGCTACACCTTC. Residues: CSAKEGRTGGILWDYGYTF.

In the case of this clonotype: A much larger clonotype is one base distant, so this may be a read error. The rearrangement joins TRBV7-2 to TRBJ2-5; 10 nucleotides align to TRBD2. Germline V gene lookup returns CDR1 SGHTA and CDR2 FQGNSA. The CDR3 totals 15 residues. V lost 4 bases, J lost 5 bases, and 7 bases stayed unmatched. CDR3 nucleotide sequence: TGTGCCAGCAGCTCCCAACCAGCGGGAGGGGAGACCCAGTACTTC. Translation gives CASSSQPAGGETQYF.

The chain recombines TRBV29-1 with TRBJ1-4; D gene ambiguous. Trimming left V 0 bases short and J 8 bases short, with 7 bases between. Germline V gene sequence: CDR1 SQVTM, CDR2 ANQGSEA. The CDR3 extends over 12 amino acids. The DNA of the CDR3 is TGCAGCGTTGAAGAACCGGGGGAAAAACTGTTTTTT. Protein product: CSVEEPGEKLFF.

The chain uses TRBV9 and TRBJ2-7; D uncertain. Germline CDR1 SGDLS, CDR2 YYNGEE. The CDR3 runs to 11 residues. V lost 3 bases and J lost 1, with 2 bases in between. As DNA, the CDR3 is TGTGCCAGCAGCGCATCCTACGAGCAGTACTTC. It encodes CASSASYEQYF.

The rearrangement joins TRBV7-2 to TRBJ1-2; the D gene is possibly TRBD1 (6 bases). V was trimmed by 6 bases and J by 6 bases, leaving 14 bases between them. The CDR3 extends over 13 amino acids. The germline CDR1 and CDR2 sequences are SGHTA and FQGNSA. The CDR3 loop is CASSEIRGDGYTF. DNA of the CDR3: TGTGCCAGCAGTGAAATCAGGGGAGATGGCTACACCTTC.

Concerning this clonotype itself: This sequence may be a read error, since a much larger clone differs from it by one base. The CDR3 nucleotides read TGCAGTGCTAGAAAAACGGGACTCAACTGCGAGCAGTACTTC. This gives the protein CSARKTGLNCEQYF. This chain connects TRBV20-1 to TRBJ2-7; TRBD2 is a possible D gene (6 bases). CDR3 size: 14 residues. Looked up from germline, CDR1 is DFQATT and CDR2 is SNEGSKA (reference sequence). Trimming pared 2 bases from V and 6 bases from J, leaving 17 bases between.

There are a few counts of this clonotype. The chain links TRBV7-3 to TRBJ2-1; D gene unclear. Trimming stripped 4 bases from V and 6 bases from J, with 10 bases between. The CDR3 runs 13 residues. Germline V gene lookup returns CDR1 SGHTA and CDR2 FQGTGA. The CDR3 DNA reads TGTGCCAGCAGCTCAGGAGCTGGCAATGAGCAGTTCTTC. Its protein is CASSSGAGNEQFF.

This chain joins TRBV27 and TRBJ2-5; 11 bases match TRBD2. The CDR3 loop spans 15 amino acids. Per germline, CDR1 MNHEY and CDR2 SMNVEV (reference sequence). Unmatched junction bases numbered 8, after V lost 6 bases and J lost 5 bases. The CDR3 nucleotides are TGTGCCAGCAGCCTGCTAGCGGGAGGTTCCGAGACCCAGTACTTC. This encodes CASSLLAGGSETQYF.

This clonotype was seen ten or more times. Here the CDR3 reads CASSFGTGGQETQYF. The DNA for the CDR3 is TGCGCCAGCAGCTTCGGGACAGGGGGTCAAGAGACCCAGTACTTC. The chain couples TRBV5-1 to TRBJ2-5; TRBD1 agrees at 11 bases. Germline CDR1 is SGHRS and CDR2 is YFSETQ. This CDR3 spans 15 amino acids. Unmatched junction bases numbered 2, after V lost 2 bases and J lost 2 bases.

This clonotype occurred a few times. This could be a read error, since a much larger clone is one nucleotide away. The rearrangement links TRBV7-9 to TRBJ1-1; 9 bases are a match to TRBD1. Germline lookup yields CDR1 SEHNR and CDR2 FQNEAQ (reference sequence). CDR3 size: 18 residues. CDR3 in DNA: TGTGCCAGCAGCCCCCCCCGCACAGGGGGCTTAGTGAACACTGAAGCTTCCTTT. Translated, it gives CASSPPRTGGLVNTEASF.

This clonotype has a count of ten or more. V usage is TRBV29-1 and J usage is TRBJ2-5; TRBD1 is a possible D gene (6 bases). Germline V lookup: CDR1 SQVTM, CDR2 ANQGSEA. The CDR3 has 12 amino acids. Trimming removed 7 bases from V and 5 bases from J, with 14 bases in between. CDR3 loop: CSGGTSQETQYF. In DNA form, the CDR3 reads TGCAGCGGAGGGACATCCCAGGAGACCCAGTACTTC.

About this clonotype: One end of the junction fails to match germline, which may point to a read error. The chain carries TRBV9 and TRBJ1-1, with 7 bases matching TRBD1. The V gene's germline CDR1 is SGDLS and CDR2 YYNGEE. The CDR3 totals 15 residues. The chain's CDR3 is CAGSPQTGTGTEAFF. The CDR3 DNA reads TGTGCCGGCAGCCCCCAGACAGGGACTGGAACTGAAGCCTTCTTT.

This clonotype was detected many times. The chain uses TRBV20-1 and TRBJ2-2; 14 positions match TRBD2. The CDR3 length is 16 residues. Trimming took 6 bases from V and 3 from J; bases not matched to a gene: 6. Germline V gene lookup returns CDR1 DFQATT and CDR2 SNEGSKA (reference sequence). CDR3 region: CSARLAGGQDTGELFF. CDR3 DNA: TGCAGTGCCAGACTAGCGGGGGGGCAGGACACCGGGGAGCTGTTTTTT.

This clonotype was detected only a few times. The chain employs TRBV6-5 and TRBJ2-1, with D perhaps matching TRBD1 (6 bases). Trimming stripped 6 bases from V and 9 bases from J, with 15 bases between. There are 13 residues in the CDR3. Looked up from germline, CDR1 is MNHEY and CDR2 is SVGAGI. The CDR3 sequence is CASRPPGAGEQFF. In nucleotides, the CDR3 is TGTGCCAGCAGGCCTCCAGGGGCGGGTGAGCAGTTCTTC.

The chain's CDR3 is CASRSQTASTDTQYF. The CDR3 bases are TGTGCCAGCCGTTCTCAGACAGCAAGCACAGATACGCAGTATTTT. V usage is TRBV11-2 and J usage is TRBJ2-3; possible D gene TRBD1, 5 bases. Per the germline V gene, CDR1 is SGHAT and CDR2 is FQNNGV. CDR3 length: 15 residues. The V gene lost 8 bases and the J gene lost 0 bases, with 15 bases spanning the gap.

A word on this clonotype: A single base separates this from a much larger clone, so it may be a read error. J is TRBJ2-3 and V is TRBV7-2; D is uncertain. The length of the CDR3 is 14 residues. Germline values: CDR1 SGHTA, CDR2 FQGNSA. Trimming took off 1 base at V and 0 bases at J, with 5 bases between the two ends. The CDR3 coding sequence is TGTACCAGCAGCTTAGATACTAGCACAGATACGCAGTATTTT. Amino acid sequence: CTSSLDTSTDTQYF.

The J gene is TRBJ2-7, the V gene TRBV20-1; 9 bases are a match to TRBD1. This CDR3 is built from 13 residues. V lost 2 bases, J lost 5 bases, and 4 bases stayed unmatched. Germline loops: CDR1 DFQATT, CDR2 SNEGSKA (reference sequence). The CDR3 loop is CSARPTGGHEQYF. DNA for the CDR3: TGCAGTGCTAGACCCACAGGGGGCCACGAGCAGTACTTC.

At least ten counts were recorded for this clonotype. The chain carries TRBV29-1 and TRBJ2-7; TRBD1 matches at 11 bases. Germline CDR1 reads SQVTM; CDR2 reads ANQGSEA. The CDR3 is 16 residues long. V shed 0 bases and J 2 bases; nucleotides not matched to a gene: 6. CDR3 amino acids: CSVEDRGTGGTYEQYF. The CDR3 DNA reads TGCAGCGTTGAAGATCGAGGGACAGGGGGGACCTACGAGCAGTACTTC.

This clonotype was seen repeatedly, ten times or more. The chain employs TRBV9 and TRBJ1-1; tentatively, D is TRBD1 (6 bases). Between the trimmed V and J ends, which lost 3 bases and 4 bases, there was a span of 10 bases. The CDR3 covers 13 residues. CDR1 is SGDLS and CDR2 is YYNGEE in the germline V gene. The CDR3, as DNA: TGTGCCAGCAGCGCACAGGGTTTCACTGAAGCTTTCTTT. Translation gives CASSAQGFTEAFF.

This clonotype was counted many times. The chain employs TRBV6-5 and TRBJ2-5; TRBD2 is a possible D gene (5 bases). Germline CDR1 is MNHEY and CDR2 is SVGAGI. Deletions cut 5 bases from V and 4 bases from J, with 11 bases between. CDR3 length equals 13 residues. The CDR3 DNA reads TGTGCCAGCAGTCACGACTACGGAGAGACCCAGTACTTC. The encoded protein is CASSHDYGETQYF.